The clone carrying this TCR beta chain occurred a few times. V was clipped by 3 bases and J by 5 bases, with 8 bases between them. Per germline, CDR1 MNHNS and CDR2 SASEGT. The CDR3 is made up of 13 amino acids. These data come from a study of blood T cells in healthy people across ages. Primed by a sample-barcoded 5' primer and a J-beta primer mix, a second PCR proceeded for about 7 to 12 cycles. Via MiXCR, TCRdb re-called the 5' RACE reads, giving one row per CDR3 protein. This table has 1.5 million to 2 million distinct CDR3 sequences, roughly 28% appearing once. Sequencing used blood. This sequence was found in a young woman in good health. The chain has TRBV6-1 and TRBJ2-1, with D possibly TRBD2 on 5 matching bases. The CDR3 region has the DNA TGTGCCAGCAGTGACAGACTACACAATGAGCAGTTCTTC. Encoded protein: CASSDRLHNEQFF.